Detailed here is one T cell receptor beta chain. Antigen specificity is unknown. This sample was included in a study of T cell responses to AZD1222 COVID-19 vaccine. Here immunoSEQ multiplex PCR was the method, and the copy in TCRdb shows in-frame clones only, minus some. The table shows around 200,000 clones, with approximately 94% occurring only once. Study results and caveats: Unmutated variant regions reportedly attract nearly half of all spike-specific TCRs. Spike as a whole was targeted by vaccine-associated CD4 TCRs, dominant at 160-218 and 743-854. Elevations in Spike-specific TCR breadth and depth followed administration of two AZD1222 doses.

The receptor's source is an adult who received the AZD1222 COVID-19 vaccine. The sample was peripheral blood, taken 28 days after the second AZD1222 dose.

CDR3 sequence reads: CASSKEGGISPLHF. The CDR3 DNA reads TGTGCCAGCAGCAAAGAGGGGGGAATCTCACCCCTCCACTTT. V and J are TRBV21-1 and TRBJ1-6. TRBV21-1 represents a pseudogene. This CDR3 spans 14 amino acids.